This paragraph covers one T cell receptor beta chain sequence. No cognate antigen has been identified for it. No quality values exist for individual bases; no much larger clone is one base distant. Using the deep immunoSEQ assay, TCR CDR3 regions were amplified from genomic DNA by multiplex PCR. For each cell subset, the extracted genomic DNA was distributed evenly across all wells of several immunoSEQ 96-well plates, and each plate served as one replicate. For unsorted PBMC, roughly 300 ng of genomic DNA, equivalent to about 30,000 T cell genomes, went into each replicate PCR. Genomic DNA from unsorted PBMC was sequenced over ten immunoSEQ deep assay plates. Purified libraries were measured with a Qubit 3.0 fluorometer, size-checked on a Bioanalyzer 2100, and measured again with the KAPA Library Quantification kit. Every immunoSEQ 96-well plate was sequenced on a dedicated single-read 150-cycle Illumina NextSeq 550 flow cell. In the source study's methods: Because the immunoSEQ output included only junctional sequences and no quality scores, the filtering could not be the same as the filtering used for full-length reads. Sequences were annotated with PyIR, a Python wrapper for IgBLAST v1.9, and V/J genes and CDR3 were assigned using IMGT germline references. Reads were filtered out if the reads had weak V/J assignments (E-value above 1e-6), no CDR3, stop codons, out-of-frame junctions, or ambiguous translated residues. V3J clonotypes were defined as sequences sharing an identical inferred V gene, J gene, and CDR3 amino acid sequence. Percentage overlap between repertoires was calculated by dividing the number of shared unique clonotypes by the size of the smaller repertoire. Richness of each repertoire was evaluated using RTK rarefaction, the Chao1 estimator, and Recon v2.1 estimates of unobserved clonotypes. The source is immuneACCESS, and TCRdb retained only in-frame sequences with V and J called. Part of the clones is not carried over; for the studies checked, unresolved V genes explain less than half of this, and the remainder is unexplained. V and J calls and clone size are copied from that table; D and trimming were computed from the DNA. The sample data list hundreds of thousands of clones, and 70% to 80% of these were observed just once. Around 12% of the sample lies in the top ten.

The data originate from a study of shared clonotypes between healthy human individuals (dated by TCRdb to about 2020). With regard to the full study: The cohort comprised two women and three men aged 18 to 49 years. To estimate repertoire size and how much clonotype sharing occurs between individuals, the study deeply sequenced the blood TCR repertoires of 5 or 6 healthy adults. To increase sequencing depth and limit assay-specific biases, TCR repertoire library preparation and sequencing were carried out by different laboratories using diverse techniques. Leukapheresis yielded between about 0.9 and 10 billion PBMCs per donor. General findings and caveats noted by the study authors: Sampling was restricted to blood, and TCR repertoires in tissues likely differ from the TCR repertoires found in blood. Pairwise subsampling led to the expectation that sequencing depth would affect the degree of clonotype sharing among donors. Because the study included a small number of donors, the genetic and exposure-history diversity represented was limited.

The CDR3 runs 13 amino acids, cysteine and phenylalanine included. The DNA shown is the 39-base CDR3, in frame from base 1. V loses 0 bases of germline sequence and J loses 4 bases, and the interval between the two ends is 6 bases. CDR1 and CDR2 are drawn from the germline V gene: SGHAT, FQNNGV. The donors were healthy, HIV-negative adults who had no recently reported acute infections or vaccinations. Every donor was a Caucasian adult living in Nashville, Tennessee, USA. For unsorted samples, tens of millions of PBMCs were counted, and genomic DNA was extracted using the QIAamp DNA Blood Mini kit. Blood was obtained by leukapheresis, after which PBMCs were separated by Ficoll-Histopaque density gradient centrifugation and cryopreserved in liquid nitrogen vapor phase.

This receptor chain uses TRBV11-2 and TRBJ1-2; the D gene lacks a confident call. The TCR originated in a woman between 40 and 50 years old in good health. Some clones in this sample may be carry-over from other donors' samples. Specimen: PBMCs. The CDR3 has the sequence CASSLDPVYGYTF. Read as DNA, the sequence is TGTGCCAGCAGCTTAGATCCGGTCTATGGCTACACCTTC.